This T cell receptor (beta chain) was identified in a study of OX40 agonist ivuxolimab in advanced cancers. At the level of the whole study: Ivuxolimab was an agonistic, fully human IgG2 monoclonal antibody directed against OX40 (CD134), a costimulatory receptor. The monotherapy dose-escalation portion (N ≈ 52 patients) of the phase I ivuxolimab trial is reported in the paper. In the dose-escalation cohort, 82.7% of patients were male, and the mean age was approximately 60 years, with a range of roughly 20 to 80. The point of sequencing TCRbeta in the periphery was to test whether ivuxolimab changed TCR sequence diversity and drove clonal T-cell expansion. Of the 50 or so patients in dose escalation, some 20 had hepatocellular carcinoma, about 15 had melanoma, 9 had renal cell carcinoma and 9 had head and neck cancer. Intravenous ivuxolimab was administered to patients every 2 weeks at six dose levels: 0.01, 0.1, 0.3, 1.5, 3 and 10 mg/kg. Prior anti-PD-1, anti-PD-L1 or anti-CTLA-4 therapy was permitted, and 35% to 40% of dose-escalation patients had received checkpoint inhibitors. Three dose-escalation patients achieved partial responses, one with hepatocellular carcinoma and two with cutaneous melanoma. Study-level results and caveats: At doses of 0.1 to 3.0 mg/kg, clonal expansion of both CD4+ and CD8+ blood T cells was observed from baseline to week 6. Which antigens the clonally expanded peripheral T cells were specific for was not determined. In partial responders in the 0.1-3.0 mg/kg groups, normalized peripheral clonal expansion was found to be among the lowest, especially among CD8+ T cells. After ivuxolimab, expanded clones were on average more numerous among CD8+ T cells than among CD4+ T cells. Low levels of normalized T-cell clonal expansion were also seen in some patients who did not respond.

To note about this clone: Its antigen target is currently unknown. Base quality data are lacking; no much larger clone is found one base away. Different DNA sequences within this sample yield the same CDR3.

Genomic DNA was isolated from the sorted cells so that the TCRbeta CDR3 region could be sequenced. TCRbeta CDR3 regions were sequenced using the immunoSEQ Assay. Here the immuneACCESS table is served through TCRdb, limited to in-frame sequences with V and J called. Missing clones are a known gap in these copies; in checked studies unresolved V genes cover under half, and the rest lacks a known reason. A total of 98,000 or so clones appear in this sample, 89% of them only once. Clones ranked in the top ten supply about 0.31% of the sample. The trial excluded patients who had a history of autoimmune disease or who were on systemic immunosuppression. In every dose cohort, peripheral blood was drawn for TCR sequencing at baseline, cycle 4 day 1, and cycle 7 day 1. Samples came from an open-label, multicenter, first-in-human phase I dose-escalation trial of ivuxolimab. Adults with locally advanced or metastatic melanoma, renal cell, hepatocellular, or head and neck squamous cell carcinoma were enrolled in the trial. Before TCR sequencing, CD4+ T cells and CD8+ T cells from peripheral blood were sorted into separate populations.

The CDR3 measures 14 amino acids from cysteine to phenylalanine. Only the CDR3 DNA stays, 42 bases, in frame from base 1. V loses 6 bases of germline sequence and J loses 0 bases, and the interval between the two ends is 10 bases. Reading the germline V gene gives CDR1 ENHRY and CDR2 SYGVKD. This sequence uses TRBV10-3 and TRBJ2-3; no D segment can be confidently identified. The input for sequencing was CD4+ or CD8+ T cells sorted from blood, taken in a trial of the OX40 agonist ivuxolimab. The sequence was obtained from an adult with an advanced solid tumor such as melanoma, head and neck, liver or kidney cancer. This receptor carries the CDR3 CAISPSSSTDTQYF. The DNA reads as follows: TGTGCCATCAGCCCGAGCTCTAGCACAGATACGCAGTATTTT.